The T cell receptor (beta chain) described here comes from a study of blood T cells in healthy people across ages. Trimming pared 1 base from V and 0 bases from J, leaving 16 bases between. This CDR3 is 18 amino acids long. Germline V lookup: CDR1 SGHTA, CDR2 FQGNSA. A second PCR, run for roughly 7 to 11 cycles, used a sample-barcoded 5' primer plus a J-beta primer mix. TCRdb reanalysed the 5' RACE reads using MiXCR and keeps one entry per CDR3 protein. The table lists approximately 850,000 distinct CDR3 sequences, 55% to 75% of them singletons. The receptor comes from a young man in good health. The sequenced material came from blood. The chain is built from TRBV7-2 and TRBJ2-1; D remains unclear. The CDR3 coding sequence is TGTGCCAGCAGCTTAGGAGTGGCGGCGTGGAGCTCCTACAATGAGCAGTTCTTC. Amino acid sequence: CASSLGVAAWSSYNEQFF.